A single sample gave rise to the 29 T cell receptor beta chains below, sequenced in a study of OX40 agonist ivuxolimab in advanced cancers. Method: immunoSEQ multiplex PCR; TCRdb's copy keeps in-frame clones and lacks some. The sample holds tens of thousands of clones, around 93% seen once. This material consisted of CD4+ or CD8+ T cells sorted from blood, taken in a trial of the OX40 agonist ivuxolimab. The origin of the receptors is an adult with an advanced solid tumor such as melanoma, head and neck, liver or kidney cancer.

The genes are TRBV9 and TRBJ2-4, with 9 bases that match TRBD1. The trim removed 4 bases at V and 2 bases at J, leaving 10 bases unmatched. Per the germline V gene, CDR1 is SGDLS and CDR2 is YYNGEE. CDR3 length: 17 residues. CDR3 residues: CASSPRTGGASKNIQYF. The CDR3 nucleotides are TGTGCCAGCAGCCCGCGTACAGGGGGCGCTTCCAAAAACATTCAGTACTTC.

The chain has TRBV18 and TRBJ2-1; TRBD2 is a possible D gene (5 bases). There are 15 residues in the CDR3. With 1 base removed from V and 3 bases from J, the gap between germline ends came to 10 bases. CDR1 is KGHSH and CDR2 is LQKENI in the germline V gene. The CDR3 here is CASSPLSGIYNEQFF. CDR3 nucleotide sequence: TGTGCCAGCTCACCACTAAGCGGCATCTACAATGAGCAGTTCTTC.

V gene TRBV6-5 combines with J gene TRBJ1-6, with 8 bases identical to TRBD1. CDR1 is MNHEY and CDR2 is SVGAGI in the germline V gene. After removal of 4 bases from V and 7 bases from J, the junction contained 3 bases not matched to a gene. The CDR3 runs to 14 residues. The chain's CDR3 is CASSSDRGNSPLHF. Written as DNA, the CDR3 is TGTGCCAGCAGTTCCGACAGGGGCAATTCACCCCTCCACTTT.

CDR3 coding DNA: TGTGCCGGGGGGACGCAGCTATACGAGCAGTACTTC. Encoded protein: CAGGTQLYEQYF. The genes are TRBV30 and TRBJ2-7; TRBD2 might be the D (6 bases). Trimming took 8 bases from V and 4 from J, leaving 15 bases between them. The CDR3 length is 12 residues. From germline, CDR1 is GTSNPN and CDR2 SVGIG (reference sequence).

V is TRBV6-5 and J is TRBJ2-3; TRBD2 is a possible D gene (6 bases). V lost 2 bases and J 1 base, leaving 10 bases between the germline ends. Per the germline V gene, CDR1 is MNHEY and CDR2 is SVGAGI. The CDR3 has 15 residues. CDR3 sequence reads: CASSYPSSGTDTQYF. The CDR3 nucleotides read TGTGCCAGCAGTTACCCGTCTAGCGGCACAGATACGCAGTATTTT.

The CDR3 sequence: CSVLGTSGSTDTQYF. The CDR3 DNA follows: TGCAGCGTTTTGGGGACTAGCGGGAGCACAGATACGCAGTATTTT. The chain uses TRBV29-1 and TRBJ2-3; 12 bases map to TRBD2. The germline V gene has CDR1 SQVTM and CDR2 ANQGSEA. V was clipped by 5 bases and J by 0 bases; unmatched bases: 3. This CDR3 has 15 residues.

The chain combines TRBV7-2 with TRBJ2-1, with 10 positions matching TRBD2. Germline V lookup: CDR1 SGHTA, CDR2 FQGNSA. The junction had 13 bases not matched to a gene; V was cut back by 5 bases and J by 9 bases. The CDR3 has 16 residues. CDR3 sequence reads: CASSPLRASGRGEQFF. CDR3 DNA: TGTGCCAGCAGCCCGCTAAGAGCTAGCGGGAGAGGTGAGCAGTTCTTC.

The chain combines TRBV18 with TRBJ2-7, with TRBD1 matching over 11 bases. This CDR3 contains 15 residues. The V gene's germline CDR1 is KGHSH and CDR2 LQKENI. The V gene end was trimmed by 6 bases and the J gene end by 4 bases; junction bases not matched to a gene: 8. In DNA form, the CDR3 reads TGTGCCAGCTCTCAGGGGACAGGGGGTCTATACGAGCAGTACTTC. Encoded protein: CASSQGTGGLYEQYF. The full variable domain, rest sourced from reference TRBV18 and TRBJ2-7, is NAGVMQNPRHLVRRRGQEARLRCSPMKGHSHVYWYRQLPEEGLKFMVYLQKENIIDESGMPKERFSAEFPKEGPSILRIQQVVRGDSAAYFCASSQGTGGLYEQYFGPGTRLTVT.

The chain links TRBV6-6 to TRBJ1-6; D is unresolved. Trimming shortened V by 0 bases and J by 8 bases, and 2 bases separated the two germline ends. This CDR3 contains 12 residues. The V gene's germline CDR1 is MNHNY and CDR2 SVGAGI (reference sequence). Written as DNA, the CDR3 is TGTGCCAGCAGTTACTCTTATTCACCCCTCCACTTT. Translating it yields CASSYSYSPLHF.

V and J are TRBV10-1 and TRBJ2-5; 14 nucleotides align to TRBD2. V lost 8 bases to trimming and J lost 4 bases; unmatched junction nucleotides: 6. CDR1 and CDR2 from the germline V gene are WNHNN and SYGVQD (reference sequence). The CDR3 is 15 amino acids. Here the CDR3 DNA reads TGCGCCAGCTCGGAGGGGACTAGCGGGAGAGAGACCCAGTACTTC. It translates to CASSEGTSGRETQYF.

The rearrangement joins TRBV6-5 to TRBJ2-7; 7 bases are a match to TRBD2. Germline V gives CDR1 MNHEY, CDR2 SVGAGI. This CDR3 region has 13 residues. The V segment lost 10 bases and the J segment 0 bases; nucleotides outside the gene matches: 6. The CDR3 DNA sequence: TGTGCCACCGTAGCGGGTGGCTCCTACGAGCAGTACTTC. Protein: CATVAGGSYEQYF.

The rearrangement uses TRBV5-6 and TRBJ2-3, with unresolved D. Germline V CDR1 and CDR2: SGHDT, YYEEEE. Trimming removed 2 bases at V and 2 bases at J, with 21 bases between. The CDR3 sequence is 18 residues long. The CDR3 loop is CASSFRRYTDELTDTQYF. CDR3 nucleotide sequence: TGTGCCAGCAGCTTTCGGCGCTACACAGACGAACTCACAGATACGCAGTATTTT.

V is TRBV10-3 and J is TRBJ2-3, with 8 bases fitting TRBD1. Trimming cost V 4 bases and J 3 bases; bases outside gene matches: 9. The CDR3 is made up of 16 amino acids. Germline CDR1 and CDR2: ENHRY and SYGVKD. CDR3 loop: CAISGQGASGTDTQYF. The CDR3 bases are TGTGCCATCAGTGGGCAGGGGGCGTCGGGGACAGATACGCAGTATTTT.

This clone occurred once. V gene TRBV6-5 combines with J gene TRBJ2-1; 8 nucleotides align to TRBD1. The germline V gene has CDR1 MNHEY and CDR2 SVGAGI. The CDR3 extends over 14 amino acids. With 6 bases clipped from V and 4 bases from J, the junction kept 5 bases outside the gene matches. The CDR3, as DNA: TGTGCCAGCAGCCTCAGGGGGCAATACAATGAGCAGTTCTTC. It codes for CASSLRGQYNEQFF.

The rearrangement uses TRBV7-2 and TRBJ1-2; 11 bases line up with TRBD1. The CDR3 is 14 residues long. The V segment lost 4 bases and the J segment 8 bases; nucleotides outside the gene matches: 6. The germline gives CDR1 SGHTA, CDR2 FQGNSA. CDR3 coding DNA: TGTGCCAGCAGCTCGGACAGGGGGCGTCGGGGCTACACCTTC. Translating gives CASSSDRGRRGYTF.

This clone is a singleton in its sample. This chain links TRBV7-6 with TRBJ2-1, with 10 nucleotides matching TRBD2. V lost 3 bases and J lost 9; bases outside the gene matches: 11. Germline values: CDR1 SGHVS, CDR2 FNYEAQ. The CDR3 extends over 16 amino acids. This CDR3 reads CASSLWASGGSGEQFF. Here the CDR3 DNA reads TGTGCCAGCAGCTTGTGGGCTAGCGGGGGCAGTGGTGAGCAGTTCTTC.

The chain employs TRBV27 and TRBJ1-4, with 8 positions matching TRBD1. V lost 3 bases to trimming and J lost 3 bases; unmatched junction nucleotides: 6. Germline CDR1 and CDR2: MNHEY and SMNVEV (reference sequence). There are 16 residues in the CDR3. Written as DNA, the CDR3 is TGTGCCAGCAGTTTTTCGACAGGGGAGGCTAATGAAAAACTGTTTTTT. Protein sequence: CASSFSTGEANEKLFF. Full variable domain (outside the CDR3, taken from reference TRBV27 and TRBJ1-4): EAQVTQNPRYLITVTGKKLTVTCSQNMNHEYMSWYRQDPGLGLRQIYYSMNVEVTDKGDVPEGYKVSRKEKRNFPLILESPSPNQTSLYFCASSFSTGEANEKLFFGSGTQLSVL.

The J gene is TRBJ2-5, the V gene TRBV5-1; 8 nucleotides align to TRBD2. CDR3 size: 15 residues. The trim removed 4 bases at V and 2 bases at J, leaving 7 bases unmatched. The V gene's germline CDR1 is SGHRS and CDR2 YFSETQ. In nucleotides, the CDR3 is TGCGCCAGCAGCCTTCGAGGGACTAGACAAGAGACCCAGTACTTC. Translating it yields CASSLRGTRQETQYF.

This clone was observed once. The chain uses TRBV28 and TRBJ1-1; the D is unclear. V dropped 7 bases and J dropped 5 bases, with 14 bases sitting between them. The CDR3 has 13 residues. Germline CDR1 and CDR2: MDHEN and SYDVKM. CDR3 region: CASILILGTEAFF. Here the CDR3 DNA reads TGTGCCAGCATCCTAATCTTGGGTACTGAAGCTTTCTTT.

This sequence joins TRBV5-6 and TRBJ2-2; 7 nucleotides agree with TRBD2. The CDR3 consists of 16 residues. Germline CDR1 SGHDT, CDR2 YYEEEE. V dropped 2 bases and J dropped 4; count of bases not matched to a gene: 8. The CDR3 coding sequence is TGTGCCAGCAGCTTCTATGGGCGGGAGCCCACCGGGGAGCTGTTTTTT. It encodes CASSFYGREPTGELFF.

In its sample, this clone was seen a few times. The chain employs TRBV6-5 and TRBJ1-1; the D is unclear. This CDR3 spans 12 amino acids. Germline V gives CDR1 MNHEY, CDR2 SVGAGI. V was trimmed by 3 bases and J by 4 bases, leaving 6 bases between them. The CDR3 loop is CASSYSPTEAFF. The CDR3 DNA follows: TGTGCCAGCAGTTATAGTCCCACTGAAGCTTTCTTT.

The chain has TRBV7-2 and TRBJ2-7; no reliable D call. This CDR3 contains 13 residues. CDR1 and CDR2 (germline): SGHTA, FQGNSA. V lost 5 bases and J 6 bases, leaving 14 bases between the germline ends. CDR3 amino acids: CASSLRPTREQYF. CDR3 DNA: TGTGCCAGCAGCCTACGCCCTACACGCGAGCAGTACTTC.

This chain uses TRBV18 with TRBJ2-1, with D perhaps matching TRBD1 (5 bases). CDR3 size: 13 residues. Germline CDR1 reads KGHSH; CDR2 reads LQKENI. V lost 5 bases to trimming and J lost 7 bases, with 12 bases between them. This chain's CDR3 is CASSTIQGNEQFF. The CDR3 DNA follows: TGTGCCAGCTCAACTATCCAGGGAAATGAGCAGTTCTTC.

This chain connects TRBV27 to TRBJ2-2; 7 nucleotides match TRBD1. The CDR3 is made up of 16 amino acids. Germline CDR1 and CDR2: MNHEY and SMNVEV (reference sequence). The V and J ends lost 1 base and 2 bases, in that order; junction bases with no gene match: 4. The CDR3 region has the DNA TGTGCCAGCAGTTTATTTGGGACAGCTAACACCGGGGAGCTGTTTTTT. Amino acid sequence: CASSLFGTANTGELFF.

The CDR3 region is CSVVPGTANTGELFF. In DNA, the CDR3 is TGCAGCGTTGTTCCCGGGACAGCGAACACCGGGGAGCTGTTTTTT. The chain employs TRBV29-1 and TRBJ2-2; the match to TRBD1 covers 7 bases. The CDR3 runs 15 residues. After removal of 4 bases from V and 0 bases from J, the junction contained 5 bases not matched to a gene. Germline CDR1 SQVTM, CDR2 ANQGSEA.

This chain connects TRBV28 to TRBJ2-7; 12 bases fit TRBD2. The CDR3 contains 17 residues. V was clipped by 2 bases and J by 4 bases; unmatched bases: 9. Germline V lookup: CDR1 MDHEN, CDR2 SYDVKM. CDR3 amino acids: CASSLILGTSGRYEQYF. The CDR3 bases are TGTGCCAGCAGTTTAATTCTTGGGACTAGCGGGCGATACGAGCAGTACTTC.

The V and J genes are TRBV6-1 and TRBJ2-7; 10 bases match TRBD2. The V segment lost 6 bases and the J segment 12 bases; nucleotides outside the gene matches: 11. Germline loops: CDR1 MNHNS, CDR2 SASEGT. CDR3 length: 13 residues. The chain's CDR3 is CASRTQGTSDRYF. The CDR3 DNA reads as TGTGCCAGCAGGACGCAAGGGACTAGCGACAGGTACTTC.

The chain employs TRBV10-3 and TRBJ2-3; TRBD2 matches 10 bases. V gave up 7 bases and J gave up 0 bases; unmatched junction bases: 4. There are 15 residues in the CDR3. Germline CDR1 is ENHRY and CDR2 is SYGVKD. CDR3: CAIKSSGGSTDTQYF. CDR3 DNA sequence: TGTGCCATCAAATCTAGCGGGGGAAGCACAGATACGCAGTATTTT.

V and J are TRBV28 and TRBJ1-1; no clear D. The CDR3 covers 12 residues. With 1 base removed from V and 2 bases from J, the gap between germline ends came to 2 bases. In germline, CDR1 is MDHEN, CDR2 SYDVKM. The CDR3 sequence is CASSLYNTEAFF. The CDR3 coding sequence is TGTGCCAGCAGTTTATATAACACTGAAGCTTTCTTT. Using reference TRBV28 and TRBJ1-1 for the parts outside the CDR3, the full variable domain is DVKVTQSSRYLVKRTGEKVFLECVQDMDHENMFWYRQDPGLGLRLIYFSYDVKMKEKGDIPEGYSVSREKKERFSLILESASTNQTSMYLCASSLYNTEAFFGQGTRLTVV.